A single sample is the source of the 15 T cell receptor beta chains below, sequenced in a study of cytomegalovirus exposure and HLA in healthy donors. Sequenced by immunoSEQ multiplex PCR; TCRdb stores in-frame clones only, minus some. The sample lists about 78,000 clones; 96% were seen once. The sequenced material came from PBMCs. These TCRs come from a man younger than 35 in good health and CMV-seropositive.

CDR3 DNA: TGTGCCTGGAGGGGGCAGGGGGGCTTGAACACTGAAGCTTTCTTT. Its translation is CAWRGQGGLNTEAFF. This chain joins TRBV30 and TRBJ1-1; 7 nucleotides agree with TRBD1. This CDR3 spans 15 amino acids. The ends lost 3 bases at V and 0 bases at J; junction bases unmatched: 7. Germline V gives CDR1 GTSNPN, CDR2 SVGIG (reference sequence).

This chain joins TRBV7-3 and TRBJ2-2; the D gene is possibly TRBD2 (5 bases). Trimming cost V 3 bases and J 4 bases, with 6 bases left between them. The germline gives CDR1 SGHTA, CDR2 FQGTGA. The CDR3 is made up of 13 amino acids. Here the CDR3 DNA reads TGTGCCAGCAGCTTTGGACTCACCGGGGAGCTGTTTTTT. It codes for CASSFGLTGELFF.

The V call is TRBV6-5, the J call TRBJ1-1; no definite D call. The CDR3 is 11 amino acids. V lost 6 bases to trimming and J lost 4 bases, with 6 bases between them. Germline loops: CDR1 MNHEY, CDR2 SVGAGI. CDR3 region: CASSRGTEAFF. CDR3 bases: TGTGCCAGCAGCCGGGGCACTGAAGCTTTCTTT.

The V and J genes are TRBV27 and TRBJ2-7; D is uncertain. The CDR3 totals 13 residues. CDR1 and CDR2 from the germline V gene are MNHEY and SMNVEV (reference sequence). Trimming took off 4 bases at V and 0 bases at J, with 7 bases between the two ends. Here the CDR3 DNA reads TGTGCCAGCAGTTCGCGGAGCTCCTACGAGCAGTACTTC. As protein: CASSSRSSYEQYF.

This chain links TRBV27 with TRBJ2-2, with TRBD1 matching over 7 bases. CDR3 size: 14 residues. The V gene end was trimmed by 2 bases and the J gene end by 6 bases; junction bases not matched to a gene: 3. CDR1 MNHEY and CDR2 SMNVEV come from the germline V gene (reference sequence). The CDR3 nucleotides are TGTGCCAGCAGTTTACCTGACAGGGCCGGGGAGCTGTTTTTT. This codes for CASSLPDRAGELFF.

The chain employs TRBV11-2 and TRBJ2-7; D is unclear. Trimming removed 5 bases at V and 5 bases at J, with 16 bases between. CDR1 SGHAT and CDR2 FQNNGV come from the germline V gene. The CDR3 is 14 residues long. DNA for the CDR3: TGTGCCAGCAGCGTCGAAGCGTATGAAAACGAGCAGTACTTC. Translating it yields CASSVEAYENEQYF.

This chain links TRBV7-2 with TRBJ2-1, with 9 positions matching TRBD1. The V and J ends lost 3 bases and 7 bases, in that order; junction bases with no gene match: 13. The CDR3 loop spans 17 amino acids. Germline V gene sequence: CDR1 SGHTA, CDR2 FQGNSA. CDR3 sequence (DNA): TGTGCCAGCAGCTTGGCCTCCGGGACAGGGTCAACAAATGAGCAGTTCTTC. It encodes CASSLASGTGSTNEQFF.

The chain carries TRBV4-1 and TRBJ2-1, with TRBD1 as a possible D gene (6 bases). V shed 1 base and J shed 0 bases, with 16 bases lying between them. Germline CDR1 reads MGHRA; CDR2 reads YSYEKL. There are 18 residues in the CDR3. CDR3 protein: CASSQGPAGTTSYNEQFF. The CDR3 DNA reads TGCGCCAGCAGCCAAGGTCCGGCCGGGACAACCTCCTACAATGAGCAGTTCTTC.

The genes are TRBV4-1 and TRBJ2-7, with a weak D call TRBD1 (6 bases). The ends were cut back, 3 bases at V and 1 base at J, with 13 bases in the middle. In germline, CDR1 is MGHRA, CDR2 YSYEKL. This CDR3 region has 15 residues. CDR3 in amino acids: CASSQDSPRSYEQYF. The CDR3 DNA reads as TGCGCCAGCAGCCAGGACAGCCCAAGATCCTACGAGCAGTACTTC.

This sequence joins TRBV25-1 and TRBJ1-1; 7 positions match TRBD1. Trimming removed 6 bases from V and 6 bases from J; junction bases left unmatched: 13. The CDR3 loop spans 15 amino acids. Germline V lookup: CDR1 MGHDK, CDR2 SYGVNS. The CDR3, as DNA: TGTGCCAGCAGGGGGGACAGAGGAGGATACGCTGAAGCTTTCTTT. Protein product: CASRGDRGGYAEAFF.

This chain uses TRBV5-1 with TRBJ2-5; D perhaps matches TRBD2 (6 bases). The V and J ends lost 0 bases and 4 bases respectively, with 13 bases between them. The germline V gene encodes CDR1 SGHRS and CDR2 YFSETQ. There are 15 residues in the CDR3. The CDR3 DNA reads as TGCGCCAGCAGCTTGGGGGGACTGTCAGGAGAGACCCAGTACTTC. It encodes CASSLGGLSGETQYF.

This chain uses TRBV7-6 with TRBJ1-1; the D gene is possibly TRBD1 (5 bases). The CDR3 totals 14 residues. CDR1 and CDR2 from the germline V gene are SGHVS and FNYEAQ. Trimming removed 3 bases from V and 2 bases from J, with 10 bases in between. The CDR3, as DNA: TGTGCCAGCAGCTTGACAGACGTAAACACTGAAGCTTTCTTT. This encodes CASSLTDVNTEAFF.

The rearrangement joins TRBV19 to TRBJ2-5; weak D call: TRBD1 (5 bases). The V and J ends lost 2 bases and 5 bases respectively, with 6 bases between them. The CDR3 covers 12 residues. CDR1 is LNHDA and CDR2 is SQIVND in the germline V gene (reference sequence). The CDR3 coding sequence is TGTGCCAGTAGTATAAAGGGGGAGACCCAGTACTTC. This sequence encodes CASSIKGETQYF.

CDR3: CASSLDSGVGLVKSPYYGYTF. As DNA, the CDR3 is TGTGCCAGCAGCTTAGATTCAGGGGTAGGACTGGTAAAGTCTCCCTACTATGGCTACACCTTC. The chain is built from TRBV7-8 and TRBJ1-2; possible D gene TRBD1, 6 bases. The germline V and J ends were trimmed by 1 base and 3 bases, with 30 bases remaining between them. CDR1 SGHVS and CDR2 FQNEAQ come from the germline V gene. CDR3 length: 21 amino acids. Full variable domain (remainder filled in from reference TRBV7-8 and TRBJ1-2): GAGVSQSPRYKVAKRGQDVALRCDPISGHVSLFWYQQALGQGPEFLTYFQNEAQLDKSGLPSDRFFAERPEGSVSTLKIQRTQQEDSAVYLCASSLDSGVGLVKSPYYGYTFGSGTRLTVV.

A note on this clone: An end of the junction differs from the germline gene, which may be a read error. The CDR3 coding sequence is TGTGCCATCAGTGAGTCGTGGGACATAGTCCGATTC. Translating gives CAISESWDIVRF. The chain is built from TRBV10-3 and TRBJ2-7, with a weak D call TRBD1 (6 bases). The germline gives CDR1 ENHRY, CDR2 SYGVKD. The CDR3 runs 12 residues.